The clone carrying this T cell receptor beta chain appeared many times. Its specificity is unknown. RNA transcripts provided the template for amplifying TCR beta CDR3 regions. An initial RT-PCR round employing HTBI primers preceded a second-round multiplex PCR. One entry per CDR3 protein results from TCRdb running MiXCR on the multiplex PCR reads. The sample has 900,000 to 1,200,000 distinct CDR3 sequences; roughly two fifths are singletons. The data belong to a study of Graves' ophthalmopathy and Graves' hyperthyroidism. No donor had other autoimmune disease, uncontrolled infection, pregnancy or lactation. Overall study findings and caveats: This model predicted ophthalmopathy progression (sensitivity 60% to 71%, specificity 72.22%).

Germline V gene data show CDR1 as MNHNY and CDR2 as SVGAGI (reference sequence). The CDR3 length is 17 residues. Trimming left V 6 bases short and J 1 base short, with 21 bases between. Sequencing used peripheral blood or thyroid tissue (not recorded which). This sequence was found in an adult man with Graves' hyperthyroidism. The V call is TRBV6-6, the J call TRBJ1-1, with no clear D. The CDR3 region is CASSNTALGRPNTEAFF. The CDR3 nucleotides read TGTGCCAGCAGCAATACGGCCCTAGGCAGACCGAACACTGAAGCTTTCTTT.